This TCR beta chain was sequenced in a study of long-term antiretroviral therapy in people with HIV. Notes on the study in general: Every time point showed a repertoire led by clones expanded before ART.

The assay used was immunoSEQ (version v3.0), run at survey level. Assay: immunoSEQ multiplex PCR; the TCRdb copy retains only in-frame clones and omits some. The sample consists of roughly 28,000 clones, approximately 92% of them appearing once. This CDR3 has 15 residues. The germline V gene encodes CDR1 SGHDT and CDR2 YYEEEE. With 0 bases clipped from V and 6 bases from J, the junction kept 6 bases outside the gene matches. This clone was found once. Its matching antigen is unknown. This sequence joins TRBV5-6 and TRBJ1-1; 9 bases agree with TRBD1. This clonotype originated in a woman in her 40s with HIV. This specimen consisted of unsorted PBMCs, obtained more than 5 years after starting antiretroviral therapy. The CDR3 sequence: CASSLGHRGPAEAFF. The CDR3 region has the DNA TGTGCCAGCAGCTTGGGGCACAGGGGGCCCGCTGAAGCTTTCTTT. Variable domain in full (rest from reference TRBV5-6 and TRBJ1-1): DAGVTQSPTHLIKTRGQQVTLRCSPKSGHDTVSWYQQALGQGPQFIFQYYEEEERQRGNFPDRFSGHQFPNYSSELNVNALLLGDSALYLCASSLGHRGPAEAFFGQGTRLTVV.